The 8 T cell receptor beta chains below all came from one sample that was sequenced in a study of T cell repertoires in cytomegalovirus infection. TCRdb analysed the reads with MiXCR anew, one entry per CDR3 protein. The repertoire has some 280,000 distinct CDR3 sequences, approximately 15% of them found once; the top ten carry around 9.5%. The material sequenced was PBMCs. The receptors were sampled from a human donor in good health (CMV status not recorded). Some clones in this sample may be carry-over from other donors' samples.

This clonotype came up many times. The chain joins TRBV7-2 to TRBJ2-5; TRBD2 might be the D (6 bases). With 7 bases removed from V and 5 bases from J, the gap between germline ends came to 20 bases. Germline V CDR1 and CDR2: SGHTA, FQGNSA. This CDR3 spans 15 amino acids. CDR3 DNA sequence: TGTGCCAGCACCTCCAATCCGGGGAGCGGGGAGACCCAGTACTTC. Its translation is CASTSNPGSGETQYF. Full variable domain (rest looked up from reference TRBV7-2 and TRBJ2-5): GAGVSQSPSNKVTEKGKDVELRCDPISGHTALYWYRQSLGQGLEFLIYFQGNSAPDKSGLPSDRFSAERTGGSVSTLTIQRTQQEDSAVYLCASTSNPGSGETQYFGPGTRLLVL.

CDR3 loop: CASSEQRKQAFF. For the CDR3, the DNA is TGTGCCAGCAGTGAACAGCGGAAGCAGGCTTTCTTT. The chain carries TRBV2 and TRBJ1-1; D not resolved. Germline V CDR1 and CDR2: SNHLY, FYNNEI. V lost 2 bases to trimming and J lost 11 bases, with 12 bases between them. This CDR3 is built from 12 residues.

This clonotype was seen repeatedly, ten times or more. CDR3 amino acids: CASSLTVSGANVLTF. The CDR3 DNA sequence: TGTGCCAGCAGCCTGACGGTCTCTGGGGCCAACGTCCTGACTTTC. The chain is built from TRBV6-1 and TRBJ2-6; no firm D call. V was trimmed by 6 bases and J by 0 bases, leaving 9 bases between them. The CDR3 is made up of 15 amino acids. Germline V gene data show CDR1 as MNHNS and CDR2 as SASEGT.

The gene calls are TRBV3-1 and TRBJ1-2; D is undetermined. The CDR3 has 15 amino acids. The V and J ends lost 4 bases and 2 bases respectively, with 14 bases between them. Germline V CDR1 and CDR2: LGHDT, YNNKEL (reference sequence). CDR3 sequence reads: CASSPLLVANYGYTF. DNA for the CDR3: TGTGCCAGCAGCCCCCTGTTGGTTGCGAACTATGGCTACACCTTC.

The sample holds many counts of this clonotype. The V and J genes are TRBV12-3 or TRBV12-4 and TRBJ1-2; D is unclear. The CDR3 consists of 13 residues. V lost 5 bases and J lost 4, with 11 bases in between. The CDR3 DNA is TGTGCCAGCAGTGGACGGGGTTCCTATGGCTACACCTTC. Amino acid sequence: CASSGRGSYGYTF.

This chain links TRBV6-5 with TRBJ2-1; D remains unclear. The CDR3 has 14 amino acids. Trimming cost V 0 bases and J 6 bases, with 9 bases left between them. Germline assignment: CDR1 MNHEY and CDR2 SVGAGI. CDR3 sequence (DNA): TGTGCCAGCAGTTACTCCCGGACGGGCAATGAGCAGTTCTTC. This gives the protein CASSYSRTGNEQFF.

The V gene is TRBV29-1, the J gene TRBJ2-3, with TRBD2 matching 7 bases. CDR3 size: 14 residues. Trimming cost V 7 bases and J 6 bases; bases outside gene matches: 13. Germline V CDR1 and CDR2: SQVTM, ANQGSEA. The CDR3 loop is CSATHQTSSDTQYF. CDR3 DNA: TGCAGCGCCACGCATCAGACTAGCTCCGATACGCAGTATTTT.

Worth noting for this clonotype: A much larger clone lies one base from this, so it may be a read error. The chain combines TRBV7-3 with TRBJ1-2; 7 bases match TRBD1. Germline CDR1 and CDR2: SGHTA and FQGTGA. This CDR3 contains 16 residues. CDR3 loop: CASSLPRGTERYGFTF. For the CDR3, the DNA is TGTGCCAGCAGCTTACCCCGCGGGACAGAGCGCTATGGCTTCACCTTC. The variable domain in full, with the rest retrieved from reference TRBV7-3 and TRBJ1-2, is GAGVSQTPSNKVTEKGKYVELRCDPISGHTALYWYRQSLGQGPEFLIYFQGTGAADDSGLPNDRFFAVRPEGSVSTLKIQRTERGDSAVYLCASSLPRGTERYGFTFGSGTRLTVV.